This T cell receptor beta chain was obtained from a study of blood T cell repertoires in COVID-19. Across the study: COVID-19 samples, acute and convalescent, were from the United States, Italy and Spain. Nucleic acid was either cDNA or gDNA, and it came from T cells, B-cell-depleted T cells, or PBMCs.

Germline CDR1 WNHNN, CDR2 SYGVQD (reference sequence). The CDR3 consists of 17 residues. V shed 5 bases, J shed 4 bases, and the junction held 13 bases outside the gene matches. Study processing details: Reference gene primer amplification gave nucleated cell count estimates. The assay was immunoSEQ multiplex PCR, and TCRdb's table has in-frame clones only and misses some. For V, J and clone size, that table is used; D and trimming come from the DNA. The profile shows more than 95,000 clones, 65% to 90% of them singletons. This clone came up once. The sequenced sample consisted of peripheral blood. V and J are TRBV10-1 and TRBJ2-1; TRBD2 agrees at 8 bases. The source is a man aged 80 or over with active or convalescent COVID-19. CDR3 coding DNA: TGCGCCAGCAGTCGTCGAATAGCGGGAAGTAGGTACAATGAGCAGTTCTTC. This codes for CASSRRIAGSRYNEQFF.